These 19 T cell receptor beta chains share one sample of origin, sequenced in a study of T cell changes during pregnancy in multiple sclerosis. The method was immunoSEQ multiplex PCR; TCRdb's version includes in-frame clones alone and lacks a portion of them. The table has tens of thousands of clones, more than 85% seen once. The material was peripheral blood, obtained in the first trimester of pregnancy. These TCRs come from a female donor with multiple sclerosis, enrolled in a pregnancy study.

The V gene is TRBV10-3, the J gene TRBJ1-1, with 8 bases matching TRBD1. This CDR3 comprises 16 residues. CDR1 is ENHRY, CDR2 SYGVKD, per germline. V dropped 3 bases and J dropped 0; count of bases not matched to a gene: 6. The CDR3 spells CAISDYRGGMNTEAFF. CDR3 bases: TGTGCCATCAGTGATTACAGGGGGGGAATGAACACTGAAGCTTTCTTT.

V and J are TRBV19 and TRBJ2-1; tentative D call: TRBD1 (6 bases). Trimming took off 1 base at V and 4 bases at J, with 11 bases between the two ends. CDR1 and CDR2 (germline): LNHDA, SQIVND (reference sequence). The CDR3 extends over 15 amino acids. This CDR3 reads CASSIGGTTYNEQFF. For the CDR3, the DNA is TGTGCCAGTAGTATAGGGGGGACAACTTACAATGAGCAGTTCTTC. Based on the CDR3 plus reference TRBV19 and TRBJ2-1, the full variable domain is DGGITQSPKYLFRKEGQNVTLSCEQNLNHDAMYWYRQDPGQGLRLIYYSQIVNDFQKGDIAEGYSVSREKKESFPLTVTSAQKNPTAFYLCASSIGGTTYNEQFFGPGTRLTVL.

J is TRBJ2-1 and V is TRBV29-1; TRBD1 matches 10 bases. The germline CDR1 and CDR2 sequences are SQVTM and ANQGSEA. The CDR3 is made up of 13 amino acids. Unmatched junction bases numbered 2, after V lost 7 bases and J lost 2 bases. The CDR3 loop is CSGGQGPYNEQFF. DNA of the CDR3: TGCAGCGGGGGACAGGGGCCCTACAATGAGCAGTTCTTC.

On this clone: A junction end diverges from the germline sequence, so it may reflect a read error. This rearrangement joins TRBV7-7 to TRBJ2-7, with D unclear. Germline V gives CDR1 SSHAT, CDR2 FNYEAQ (reference sequence). The CDR3 is 12 residues long. The CDR3 coding sequence is TGTGCTAGCAGCTTACCGCCGGACGAGCAGTACTTC. This sequence encodes CASSLPPDEQYF.

This rearrangement joins TRBV27 to TRBJ2-7; 7 nucleotides line up with TRBD1. The CDR3 runs 15 residues. J gave up 5 bases and V 2 bases, and 9 bases lay outside the gene matches. CDR1 and CDR2 from the germline V gene are MNHEY and SMNVEV (reference sequence). The chain's CDR3 is CASSLLDRVQHEQYF. CDR3 nucleotide sequence: TGTGCCAGCAGTTTACTCGACAGGGTCCAGCACGAGCAGTACTTC.

The chain couples TRBV4-1 to TRBJ2-5, with 14 nucleotides matching TRBD2. CDR3 length: 20 residues. CDR1 MGHRA and CDR2 YSYEKL come from the germline V gene. J lost 2 bases, V lost 4 bases, and 15 bases had no gene match. The CDR3 region has the DNA TGCGCCAGCAGCCTATATCCCGGGACTAGCGGGAGAGGGTTACAAGAGACCCAGTACTTC. Protein sequence: CASSLYPGTSGRGLQETQYF.

This clone was recorded once. The rearrangement uses TRBV11-2 and TRBJ2-6, with no clear D. The V end lost 1 base, the J end lost 2 bases, and 9 bases lay between the germline ends. Germline V gene lookup returns CDR1 SGHAT and CDR2 FQNNGV. The CDR3 is 16 amino acids. CDR3 loop: CASSLGGIAGANVLTF. In DNA, the CDR3 is TGTGCCAGCAGCTTAGGAGGAATTGCTGGGGCCAACGTCCTGACTTTC.

The chain couples TRBV4-3 to TRBJ1-2; 8 nucleotides line up with TRBD1. With V trimmed by 3 bases and J by 5 bases, 2 bases remained unmatched. The CDR3 length is 13 residues. The germline V gene has CDR1 LGHNA and CDR2 YSLEER. CDR3 bases: TGCGCCAGCAGCCAGGACAGGGCATATGGCTACACCTTC. It specifies CASSQDRAYGYTF.

The chain combines TRBV5-6 with TRBJ2-7; D possibly corresponds to TRBD1 (6 bases). This CDR3 has 19 amino acids. V lost 0 bases and J 1 base, leaving 23 bases between the germline ends. CDR1 is SGHDT, CDR2 YYEEEE, per germline. CDR3 bases: TGTGCCAGCAGCTTGGGGAAAAACCTTTTTAGGCAGGGGTCCTACGAGCAGTACTTC. Translated: CASSLGKNLFRQGSYEQYF. Based on the CDR3 plus reference TRBV5-6 and TRBJ2-7, the full variable domain is DAGVTQSPTHLIKTRGQQVTLRCSPKSGHDTVSWYQQALGQGPQFIFQYYEEEERQRGNFPDRFSGHQFPNYSSELNVNALLLGDSALYLCASSLGKNLFRQGSYEQYFGPGTRLTVT.

The rearrangement links TRBV11-3 to TRBJ2-2; 9 bases are shared with TRBD2. V lost 5 bases, J lost 6 bases, and 7 bases stayed unmatched. CDR1 SGHNT and CDR2 YENEEA come from the germline V gene. This CDR3 contains 15 residues. CDR3 sequence (DNA): TGTGCCAGCAGCGTGGCGGGGGGGTGGGCCGGGGAGCTGTTTTTT. This sequence encodes CASSVAGGWAGELFF. Complete variable domain (other parts from reference TRBV11-3 and TRBJ2-2): EAGVVQSPRYKIIEKKQPVAFWCNPISGHNTLYWYLQNLGQGPELLIRYENEEAVDDSQLPKDRFSAERLKGVDSTLKIQPAELGDSAVYLCASSVAGGWAGELFFGEGSRLTVL.

The rearrangement links TRBV28 to TRBJ2-7; D is unresolved. V lost 5 bases and J 0 bases, leaving 11 bases between the germline ends. CDR1 and CDR2 from the germline V gene are MDHEN and SYDVKM. The CDR3 runs 14 residues. In DNA, the CDR3 is TGTGCCAGCAGTCCCCCCCCTAGCTCCTACGAGCAGTACTTC. Residues: CASSPPPSSYEQYF.

V usage is TRBV28 and J usage is TRBJ1-4, with D hard to call. Deletions cut 6 bases from V and 4 bases from J, with 12 bases between. Per the germline V gene, CDR1 is MDHEN and CDR2 is SYDVKM. CDR3 length equals 14 residues. CDR3 in amino acids: CASRGTAYNEKLFF. In nucleotides, the CDR3 is TGTGCCAGCAGAGGAACAGCCTATAATGAAAAACTGTTTTTT.

The chain has TRBV25-1 and TRBJ2-5, with TRBD1 matching over 9 bases. J gave up 5 bases and V 6 bases, and 13 bases lay outside the gene matches. In germline, CDR1 is MGHDK, CDR2 SYGVNS. CDR3 size: 16 residues. This chain's CDR3 is CASSGSPGQGEETQYF. Written as DNA, the CDR3 is TGTGCCAGCAGCGGTTCACCGGGACAGGGAGAGGAGACCCAGTACTTC.

The V gene is TRBV2, the J gene TRBJ1-1, with a tentative D call TRBD1 (6 bases). CDR1 and CDR2 (germline): SNHLY, FYNNEI. V was pared by 7 bases and J by 6 bases, with 21 bases between. The CDR3 is made up of 15 amino acids. CDR3 nucleotide sequence: TGTGCCAGCAACAGGGAGAGAGAGGTAGGCTCTGAAGCTTTCTTT. Translated: CASNREREVGSEAFF. The whole variable domain, remainder taken from reference TRBV2 and TRBJ1-1, is EPEVTQTPSHQVTQMGQEVILRCVPISNHLYFYWYRQILGQKVEFLVSFYNNEISEKSEIFDDQFSVERPDGSNFTLKIRSTKLEDSAMYFCASNREREVGSEAFFGQGTRLTVV.

J is TRBJ1-2 and V is TRBV14; weak D call: TRBD1 (6 bases). The CDR3 loop spans 13 amino acids. Germline V gene data show CDR1 as SGHDN and CDR2 as FVKESK. V shed 1 base and J shed 8 bases, with 11 bases lying between them. Written as DNA, the CDR3 is TGTGCCAGCAGCCAAGTTGAGACAGGAGGCTACACCTTC. It encodes CASSQVETGGYTF.

The chain links TRBV7-2 to TRBJ1-5; weak D call: TRBD1 (6 bases). The CDR3 consists of 17 residues. V lost 4 bases and J 3 bases, leaving 19 bases between the germline ends. Germline V gives CDR1 SGHTA, CDR2 FQGNSA. For the CDR3, the DNA is TGTGCCAGCAGCTCCGAAACACAGGGATACCACAATCAGCCCCAGCATTTT. Translation: CASSSETQGYHNQPQHF.

The V call is TRBV6-1, the J call TRBJ2-7; a weak D match, TRBD2 (6 bases). V was pared by 11 bases and J by 5 bases, with 19 bases between. Germline values: CDR1 MNHNS, CDR2 SASEGT. This CDR3 has 13 amino acids. The CDR3: CAANRDWGNEQYF. The CDR3 nucleotides are TGTGCCGCCAACCGGGACTGGGGTAACGAGCAGTACTTC.

The chain carries TRBV28 and TRBJ1-1; no definite D call. CDR3 length equals 12 residues. Germline CDR1 and CDR2: MDHEN and SYDVKM. Trimming took 6 bases from V and 5 from J, leaving 10 bases between them. CDR3 protein: CASRSAGTEAFF. The CDR3 coding sequence is TGTGCCAGCAGGAGCGCCGGGACTGAAGCTTTCTTT.

This rearrangement joins TRBV29-1 to TRBJ1-1; D is uncertain. With 7 bases removed from V and 0 bases from J, the gap between germline ends came to 12 bases. This CDR3 is 13 amino acids long. The germline CDR1 and CDR2 sequences are SQVTM and ANQGSEA. CDR3 coding DNA: TGCAGCGCCAGTTCCAGGATGAACACTGAAGCTTTCTTT. This gives the protein CSASSRMNTEAFF.